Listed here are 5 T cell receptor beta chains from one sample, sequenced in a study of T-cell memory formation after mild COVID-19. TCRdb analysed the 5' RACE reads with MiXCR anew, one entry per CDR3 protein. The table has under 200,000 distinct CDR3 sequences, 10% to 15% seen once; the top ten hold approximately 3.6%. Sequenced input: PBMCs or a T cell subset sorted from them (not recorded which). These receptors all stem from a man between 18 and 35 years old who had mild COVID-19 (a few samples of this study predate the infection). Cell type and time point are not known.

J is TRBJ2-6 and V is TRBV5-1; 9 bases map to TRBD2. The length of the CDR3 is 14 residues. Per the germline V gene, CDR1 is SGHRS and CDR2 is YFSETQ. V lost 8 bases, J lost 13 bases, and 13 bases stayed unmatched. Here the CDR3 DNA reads TGCGCCAGTCTCATGAGCGGGGGGAGCGGGGTCCTGACTTTC. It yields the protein CASLMSGGSGVLTF.

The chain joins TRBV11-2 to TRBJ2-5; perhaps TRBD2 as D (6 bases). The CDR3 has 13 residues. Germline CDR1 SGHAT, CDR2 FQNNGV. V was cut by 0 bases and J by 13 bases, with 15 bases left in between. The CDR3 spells CASSLDQAGPGYF. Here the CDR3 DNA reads TGTGCCAGCAGCTTAGATCAGGCGGGACCGGGGTACTTC.

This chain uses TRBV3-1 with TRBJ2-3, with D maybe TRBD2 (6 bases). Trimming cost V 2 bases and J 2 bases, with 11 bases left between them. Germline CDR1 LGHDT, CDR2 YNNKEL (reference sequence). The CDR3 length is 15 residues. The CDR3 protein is CASSQWRGPTDTQYF. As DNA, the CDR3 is TGTGCCAGCAGCCAATGGCGGGGACCCACAGATACGCAGTATTTT.

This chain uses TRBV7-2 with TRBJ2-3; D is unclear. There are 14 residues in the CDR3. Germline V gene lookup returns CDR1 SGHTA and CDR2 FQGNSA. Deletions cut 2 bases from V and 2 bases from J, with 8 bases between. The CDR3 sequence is CASSLRSFTDTQYF. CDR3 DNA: TGTGCCAGCAGCTTACGTAGCTTCACAGATACGCAGTATTTT.

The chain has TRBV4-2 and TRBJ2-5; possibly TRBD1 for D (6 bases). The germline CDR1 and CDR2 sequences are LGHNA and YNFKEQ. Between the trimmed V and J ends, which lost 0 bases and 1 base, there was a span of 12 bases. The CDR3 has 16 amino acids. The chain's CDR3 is CASSQDLTGPQETQYF. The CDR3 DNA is TGTGCCAGCAGCCAAGATTTGACAGGCCCCCAAGAGACCCAGTACTTC.